A single sample is the source of the 3 T cell receptor beta chains below, sequenced in a study of immune cell composition in non-small cell lung cancer. Repertoires were generated with immunoSEQ multiplex PCR, while TCRdb's copy carries only in-frame clones and drops some. The data contain around 6,600 clones, 70% to 85% of them singletons. Normal lung sampling was at least 3 cm from the tumour, as distant as possible. Material for sequencing was non-adjacent lung tissue. Source of these receptors: a human donor with non-small cell lung cancer.

This clone was found once. The V and J genes are TRBV9 and TRBJ2-6, with D possibly TRBD1 on 5 matching bases. V lost 4 bases, J lost 1 base, and 12 bases lay in between. The CDR3 sequence is 16 residues long. The germline V gene has CDR1 SGDLS and CDR2 YYNGEE. CDR3 bases: TGTGCCAGCAGCATAACTGCAGGGTCTGGGGCCAACGTCCTGACTTTC. Translation gives CASSITAGSGANVLTF.

The rearrangement uses TRBV7-3 and TRBJ2-1; 8 positions match TRBD1. CDR3 length: 15 amino acids. J gave up 6 bases and V 3 bases, and 7 bases lay outside the gene matches. Germline-derived CDR1 and CDR2 are SGHTA and FQGTGA. CDR3 DNA sequence: TGTGCCAGCAGCTTCCAGGGGGCTGCCTCCAATGAGCAGTTCTTC. It encodes CASSFQGAASNEQFF.

The CDR3 protein is CASAPVTRGGYTF. In nucleotides, the CDR3 is TGTGCCAGCGCCCCCGTCACTAGAGGCGGCTACACCTTC. The chain employs TRBV27 and TRBJ1-2; the D is unclear. V was clipped by 8 bases and J by 8 bases, with 18 bases between them. CDR1 is MNHEY, CDR2 SMNVEV, per germline (reference sequence). CDR3 length equals 13 residues.